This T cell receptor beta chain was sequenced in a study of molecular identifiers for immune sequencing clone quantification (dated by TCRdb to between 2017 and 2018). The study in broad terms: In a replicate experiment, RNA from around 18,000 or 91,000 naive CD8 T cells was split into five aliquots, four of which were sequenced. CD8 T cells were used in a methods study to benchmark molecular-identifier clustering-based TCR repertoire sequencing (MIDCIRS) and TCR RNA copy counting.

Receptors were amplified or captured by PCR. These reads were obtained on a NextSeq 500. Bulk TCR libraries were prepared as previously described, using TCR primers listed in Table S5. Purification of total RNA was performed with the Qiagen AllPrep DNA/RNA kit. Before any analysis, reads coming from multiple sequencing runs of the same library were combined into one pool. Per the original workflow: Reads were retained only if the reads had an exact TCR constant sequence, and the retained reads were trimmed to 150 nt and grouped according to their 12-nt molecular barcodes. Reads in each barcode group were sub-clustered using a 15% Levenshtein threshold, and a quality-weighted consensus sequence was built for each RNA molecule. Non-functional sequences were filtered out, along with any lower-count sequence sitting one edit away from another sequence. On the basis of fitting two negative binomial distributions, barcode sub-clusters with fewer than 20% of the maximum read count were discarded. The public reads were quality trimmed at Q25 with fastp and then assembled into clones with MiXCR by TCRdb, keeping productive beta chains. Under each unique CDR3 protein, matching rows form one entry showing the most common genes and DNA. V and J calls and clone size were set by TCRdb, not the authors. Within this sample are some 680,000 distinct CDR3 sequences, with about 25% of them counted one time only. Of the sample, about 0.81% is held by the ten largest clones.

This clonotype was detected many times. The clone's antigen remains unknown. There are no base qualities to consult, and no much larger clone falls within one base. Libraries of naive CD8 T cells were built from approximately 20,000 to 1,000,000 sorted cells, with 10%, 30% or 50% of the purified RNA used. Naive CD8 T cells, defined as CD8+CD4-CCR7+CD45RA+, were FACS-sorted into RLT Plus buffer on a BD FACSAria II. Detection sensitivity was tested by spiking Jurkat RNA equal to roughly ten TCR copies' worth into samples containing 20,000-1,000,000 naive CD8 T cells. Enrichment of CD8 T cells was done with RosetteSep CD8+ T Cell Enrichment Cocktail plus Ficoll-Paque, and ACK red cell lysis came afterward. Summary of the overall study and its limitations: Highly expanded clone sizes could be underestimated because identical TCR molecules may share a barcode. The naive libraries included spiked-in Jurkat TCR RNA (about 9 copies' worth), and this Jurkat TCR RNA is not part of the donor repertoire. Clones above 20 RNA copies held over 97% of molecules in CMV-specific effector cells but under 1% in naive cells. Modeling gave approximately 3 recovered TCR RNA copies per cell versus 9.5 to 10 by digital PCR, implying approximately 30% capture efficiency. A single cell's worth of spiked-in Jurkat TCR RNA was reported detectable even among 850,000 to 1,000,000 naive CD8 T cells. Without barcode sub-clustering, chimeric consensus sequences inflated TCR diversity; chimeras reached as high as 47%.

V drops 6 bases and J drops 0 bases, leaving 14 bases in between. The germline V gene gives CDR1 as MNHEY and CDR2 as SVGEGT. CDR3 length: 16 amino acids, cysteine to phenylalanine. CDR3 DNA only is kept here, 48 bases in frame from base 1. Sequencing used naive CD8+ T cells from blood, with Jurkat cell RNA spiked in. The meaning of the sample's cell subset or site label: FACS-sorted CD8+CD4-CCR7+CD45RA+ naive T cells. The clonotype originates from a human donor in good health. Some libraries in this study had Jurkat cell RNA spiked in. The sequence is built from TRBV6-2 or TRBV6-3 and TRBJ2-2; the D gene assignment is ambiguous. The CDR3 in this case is CASSPTVLPNTGELFF. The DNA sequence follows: TGTGCCAGCAGCCCTACGGTCCTCCCGAACACCGGGGAGCTGTTTTTT.